This TCR beta chain appears in the sequencing data of a study of cytomegalovirus exposure and HLA in healthy donors. Amplification used 60 Vbeta primers and 13 Jbeta primers. Data came from immunoSEQ multiplex PCR; TCRdb stores just in-frame clones and leaves some out. The data contain under 150,000 clones, more than 70% of them seen just once; the ten biggest clones take up roughly 2%. Whole-study results and caveats: Presence/absence results assume similar sequencing depth per donor, which may not hold. Later examination showed HLA-associated TCR beta chains had greater clonal expansion than equally common others.

CDR1 and CDR2 from the germline V gene are SGHRS and YFSETQ. With 2 bases removed from V and 1 base from J, the gap between germline ends came to 9 bases. The CDR3 runs 14 residues. This clone appeared a single time. Its antigen is not known. The clonotype originates from a woman in her forties in good health and CMV-seronegative. The V gene is TRBV5-1, the J gene TRBJ1-2; a possible D gene is TRBD1 (5 bases). The source material was PBMCs. The CDR3 spells CASSLTTDNYGYTF. In nucleotides, the CDR3 is TGCGCCAGCAGCTTAACGACAGATAACTATGGCTACACCTTC.